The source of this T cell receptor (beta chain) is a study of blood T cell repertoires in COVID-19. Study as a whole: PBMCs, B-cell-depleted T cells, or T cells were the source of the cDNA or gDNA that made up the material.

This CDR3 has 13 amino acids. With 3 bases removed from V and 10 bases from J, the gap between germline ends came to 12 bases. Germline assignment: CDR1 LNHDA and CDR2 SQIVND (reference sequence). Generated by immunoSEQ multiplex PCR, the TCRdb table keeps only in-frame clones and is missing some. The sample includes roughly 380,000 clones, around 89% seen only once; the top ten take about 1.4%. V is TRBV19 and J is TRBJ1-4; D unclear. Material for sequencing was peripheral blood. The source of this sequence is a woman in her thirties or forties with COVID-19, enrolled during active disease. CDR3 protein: CASSILERVKLFF. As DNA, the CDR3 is TGTGCCAGTAGTATCCTGGAGAGGGTAAAACTGTTTTTT.